Below, 15 T cell receptor beta chains from the same sample are listed, as sequenced in a study of beta chain features in type 1 diabetes. Expressed TCRB transcripts were sequenced, since all the RNA that had been isolated was reverse transcribed. Assay: immunoSEQ multiplex PCR; the TCRdb copy retains only in-frame clones and omits some. The table includes some 330,000 clones, around 10% detected once. The sequenced sample consisted of naive CD4+ T cells from blood. The receptors originated from a woman aged 25 to 39 in good health.

Only a few counts were recorded for this clone. The rearrangement joins TRBV5-1 to TRBJ2-3; D gene uncertain. V gave up 4 bases and J gave up 2 bases, with 5 bases separating them. The CDR3 contains 12 residues. Germline lookup yields CDR1 SGHRS and CDR2 YFSETQ. The CDR3 reads CASSMYTDTQYF. The CDR3 region has the DNA TGCGCCAGCAGCATGTACACAGATACGCAGTATTTT.

The chain joins TRBV30 to TRBJ1-3; D is unclear. This CDR3 is built from 14 residues. The V end was cut by 4 bases, the J end by 0 bases, with 10 bases between. Germline CDR1 is GTSNPN and CDR2 is SVGIG (reference sequence). This CDR3 reads CAWTPYSSGNTIYF. The CDR3 nucleotides are TGTGCCTGGACCCCCTATAGCTCTGGAAACACCATATATTTT.

The genes are TRBV6-1 and TRBJ2-7, with TRBD1 identical over 8 bases. The CDR3 is 15 amino acids. Germline loops: CDR1 MNHNS, CDR2 SASEGT. The junction had 11 bases not matched to a gene; V was cut back by 6 bases and J by 4 bases. As DNA, the CDR3 is TGTGCCAGCAGGAGGGAGGACAGGGTTGGATACGAGCAGTACTTC. Translation gives CASRREDRVGYEQYF.

This clone appeared a single time. The rearrangement links TRBV27 to TRBJ2-2; TRBD1 aligns across 7 bases. Germline CDR1 is MNHEY and CDR2 is SMNVEV (reference sequence). V lost 5 bases and J lost 0; bases outside the gene matches: 3. The CDR3 sequence is 15 residues long. Here the CDR3 DNA reads TGTGCCAGCAGTACTGGGACAGCGAACACCGGGGAGCTGTTTTTT. This translates into CASSTGTANTGELFF.

V is TRBV7-8 and J is TRBJ2-6; TRBD2 is a possible D gene (7 bases). V dropped 3 bases and J dropped 0 bases, with 12 bases sitting between them. This CDR3 has 17 amino acids. CDR1 is SGHVS, CDR2 FQNEAQ, per germline. The CDR3: CASSLRGGYSGANVLTF. The CDR3, as DNA: TGTGCCAGCAGCTTGAGGGGGGGGTACTCTGGGGCCAACGTCCTGACTTTC.

This rearrangement joins TRBV7-9 to TRBJ2-5; 8 nucleotides align to TRBD1. Germline V CDR1 and CDR2: SEHNR, FQNEAQ (reference sequence). V lost 3 bases, J lost 2 bases, and 2 bases stayed unmatched. This CDR3 contains 14 residues. Here the CDR3 DNA reads TGTGCCAGCAGCTTTACAGGGGGTCAAGAGACCCAGTACTTC. The encoded protein is CASSFTGGQETQYF.

Notes on this clone: Different DNA sequences within this sample yield the same CDR3. V gene TRBV30 combines with J gene TRBJ1-4; D is unresolved. The CDR3 is made up of 14 amino acids. Germline V CDR1 and CDR2: GTSNPN, SVGIG (reference sequence). Trimming pared 5 bases from V and 7 bases from J, leaving 17 bases between. The CDR3 DNA is TGTGCCTGGTCGCCTAGAGGGTGGAGTGAAAAACTGTTTTTT. This gives the protein CAWSPRGWSEKLFF.

This clone occurred a few times. The gene calls are TRBV29-1 and TRBJ2-3, with D perhaps TRBD2 (5 bases). CDR1 and CDR2 from the germline V gene are SQVTM and ANQGSEA. The V end was cut by 0 bases, the J end by 0 bases, with 13 bases between. This CDR3 region has 16 residues. CDR3 sequence (DNA): TGCAGCGTTGAAGAGCCCCGGAGGATCAGCACAGATACGCAGTATTTT. It translates to CSVEEPRRISTDTQYF.

This clone was counted only a few times. The V and J genes are TRBV27 and TRBJ2-7, with D possibly matching TRBD2 (5 bases). Germline-derived CDR1 and CDR2 are MNHEY and SMNVEV (reference sequence). The germline V and J ends were trimmed by 5 bases and 1 base, with 15 bases remaining between them. The CDR3 covers 15 residues. The CDR3 nucleotides read TGTGCCAGCAGTACACTACTAGAACCGTCCTACGAGCAGTACTTC. Residues: CASSTLLEPSYEQYF.

The chain employs TRBV7-9 and TRBJ2-5; TRBD1 aligns across 7 bases. V was clipped by 2 bases and J by 4 bases; unmatched bases: 7. The germline CDR1 and CDR2 sequences are SEHNR and FQNEAQ (reference sequence). This CDR3 comprises 15 residues. CDR3 bases: TGTGCCAGCAGCTTAAGAGGGGACAGCGCAGAGACCCAGTACTTC. Its protein product is CASSLRGDSAETQYF.

The chain is built from TRBV13 and TRBJ1-2, with 7 bases aligning to TRBD1. With V trimmed by 5 bases and J by 8 bases, 8 bases remained unmatched. CDR1 is PRHDT and CDR2 is FYEKMQ in the germline V gene (reference sequence). The CDR3 has 13 residues. CDR3 protein: CASSPGQVGGYTF. The DNA of the CDR3 is TGTGCCAGCAGCCCCGGACAGGTTGGCGGCTACACCTTC.

This clone has only a few counts. An end of the junction differs from the germline gene, which may be a read error. The genes are TRBV7-7 and TRBJ2-1; TRBD2 agrees at 13 bases. The CDR3 length is 15 residues. Germline assignment: CDR1 SSHAT and CDR2 FNYEAQ (reference sequence). The CDR3 sequence is CASSIGLAGVVEQFF. CDR3 bases: TGTGCTAGCAGCATCGGACTAGCGGGAGTGGTTGAGCAGTTCTTC. The variable domain in full, completed from reference TRBV7-7 and TRBJ2-1, reads GAGVSQSPRYKVTKRGQDVTLRCDPISSHATLYWYQQALGQGPEFLTYFNYEAQPDKSGLPSDRFSAERPEGSISTLTIQRTEQRDSAMYRCASSIGLAGVVEQFFGPGTRLTVL.

This chain joins TRBV9 and TRBJ2-6; D possibly corresponds to TRBD2 (6 bases). CDR1 is SGDLS, CDR2 YYNGEE, per germline. The CDR3 length is 14 residues. The germline V and J ends were trimmed by 3 bases and 2 bases, with 6 bases remaining between them. The DNA of the CDR3 is TGTGCCAGCAGCGGGGGGGCTGGGGCCAACGTCCTGACTTTC. The encoded protein is CASSGGAGANVLTF.

This clone was seen only a few times. This rearrangement joins TRBV7-2 to TRBJ2-7, with 16 bases that match TRBD2. This CDR3 comprises 17 residues. V was clipped by 0 bases and J by 5 bases; unmatched bases: 4. Germline CDR1 and CDR2: SGHTA and FQGNSA. For the CDR3, the DNA is TGTGCCAGCAGCTTAGCGGGGACTAGCGGGAGGGTAGACGAGCAGTACTTC. Encoded protein: CASSLAGTSGRVDEQYF.

The gene calls are TRBV5-4 and TRBJ2-1; 8 bases match TRBD1. CDR1 is SGHNT, CDR2 YYREEE, per germline (reference sequence). The CDR3 sequence is 14 residues long. V lost 4 bases, J lost 8 bases, and 8 bases stayed unmatched. CDR3 residues: CASSQDRENHEQFF. The CDR3 nucleotides read TGTGCCAGCAGCCAGGACAGGGAGAATCATGAGCAGTTCTTC.